This is a list of T cell receptor beta chains from one sample in a study of blood T cell repertoires in COVID-19. Some clones are missing from TCRdb's copy, which holds only in-frame ones; the method was immunoSEQ multiplex PCR. Of 150,000 to 200,000 clones in the sample, 83% were seen once. The sample taken for sequencing was peripheral blood. The receptors were sampled from a woman aged 70 to 79 with COVID-19, enrolled during active disease. CDR3s leave out the opening cysteine and the closing phenylalanine or tryptophan.

v_gene	j_gene	CDR3aa
TRBV27	TRBJ2-7	ASMIRSIAYEQY
TRBV9	TRBJ1-1	ASSATPGVTEAF
TRBV18	TRBJ2-7	ASSPPSRQGDYEQY
TRBV28	TRBJ1-6	ASSGSSYNSPLH
TRBV7-9	TRBJ2-3	ASSSVTDTQY
TRBV29-1	TRBJ1-1	SGRQGLNTEAF
TRBV5-1	TRBJ1-6	ASSLEAQRNSPLH
TRBV29-1	TRBJ1-2	SVEQGTGGNYGYT
TRBV27	TRBJ2-7	ASSLRRDNSYEQY
TRBV6-5	TRBJ1-2	ASRPRRGVHGYT
TRBV7-9	TRBJ1-5	ASSSGHNEYQPQH
TRBV28	TRBJ2-2	ASRDYRTGELF
TRBV7-9	TRBJ2-2	ASKPGPPGANTGELF
TRBV11-3	TRBJ2-1	ASSLSQGSNEQF
TRBV18	TRBJ2-7	ASSLSNVGQGRVESY
TRBV19	TRBJ1-4	ASSRTGERKNEKLF
TRBV9	TRBJ2-1	ASSASDSSRSYNEQF
TRBV11-2	TRBJ2-1	ASSLDYPSIHEQF
TRBV5-1	TRBJ1-1	ASSLDPYSAGLNTEAF
TRBV21-1	TRBJ2-3	ASSKVATGGETDTQY
TRBV7-2	TRBJ1-4	ASSLIDGTREKLF
TRBV7-9	TRBJ1-2	ASTPRGADYGYT
TRBV21-1	TRBJ1-2	ASSRDRTNYGYT
TRBV7-9	TRBJ2-7	ASTLDRVEQY
TRBV20-1	TRBJ1-6	SAHSGSPLH
TRBV28	TRBJ2-1	ASFSGGEGHNEQF
TRBV5-4	TRBJ2-5	ASSLTSGSETQY
TRBV3-1/TRBV3-2	TRBJ1-3	ASSYRGDGGNTIY
TRBV28	TRBJ1-4	ASSFDRGDLF
TRBV5-4	TRBJ2-7	ASSLGGGYEQY
TRBV6-4	TRBJ2-1	ASSLTDSQNYNEQF
TRBV7-9	TRBJ2-7	ASSPRRSGISYEQY
TRBV30	TRBJ2-2	AWFWTSGSKSGELF
TRBV2	TRBJ1-1	ASSETGGEAF
TRBV2	TRBJ2-7	ASSRQEKAYEQY
TRBV5-1	TRBJ2-2	ASSFRGGDTGELF
TRBV5-4	TRBJ2-7	ASSLGLAGGGYEQY
TRBV14	TRBJ1-2	ASSPTSGSKGMSGYT
TRBV3-1/TRBV3-2	TRBJ2-1	ASSQRGRGYNEQF
TRBV28	TRBJ1-5	ASSSPGGSHQPQH
TRBV27	TRBJ2-7	ASSPATGSYEQY
TRBV21-1	TRBJ1-6	ASSNRGAEGPPFHNSPLH
TRBV29-1	TRBJ1-1	SVAKQGASNTEAF
TRBV6-5	TRBJ1-3	ASSRLPGQGNTIY
TRBV9	TRBJ2-1	ASSLRQGLHNEQF
TRBV11-2	TRBJ1-1	ASSRMGQPNTEAF
TRBV14	TRBJ2-1	ASRTLGAGDEQF
TRBV5-1	TRBJ1-1	ASSLDRDTEAF
TRBV6-5	TRBJ2-1	ASSYSKGAVDEQF
TRBV27	TRBJ2-5	ASRFVGANLETQY
TRBV19	TRBJ2-3	ASSTPSTDTQY
TRBV4-3	TRBJ2-5	ASSQRGGQTQY
TRBV28	TRBJ2-3	ASGGGTDTQY
TRBV7-2	TRBJ1-1	ASSSRQVNTEAF
TRBV6-5	TRBJ1-2	ASSYQTGGTVGYT